This paragraph covers one T cell receptor (beta chain) sequence. The sample belongs to a study of control samples from healthy donors and cancer patients. Repertoires were generated with immunoSEQ multiplex PCR, while TCRdb's copy carries only in-frame clones and drops some. The sample yields approximately 170,000 clones, 90% seen once. The TCR was taken from a woman between 45 and 60 years old in good health. The sample consisted of blood.

CDR3 DNA: TGTGCCAGCAGCCTGAAACAGGGGACCGGGGAGCTGTTTTTT. Translating gives CASSLKQGTGELFF. J is TRBJ2-2 and V is TRBV7-2; 7 bases match TRBD1. CDR1 is SGHTA and CDR2 is FQGNSA in the germline V gene. V lost 5 bases to trimming and J lost 5 bases; unmatched junction nucleotides: 5. The CDR3 sequence is 14 residues long.